This T cell receptor (beta chain) emerged from a study of T cells in Graves' hyperthyroidism and ophthalmopathy. Amplified TCR beta CDR3 regions derived from RNA transcripts. During a first-round RT-PCR of the TCR CDR3, the HTBI primer set was used. TCRdb ran MiXCR on the multiplex PCR reads and lists one entry per CDR3 protein. The table includes hundreds of thousands of distinct CDR3 sequences, just under 20% detected once. This clonotype has ten or more counts. This CDR3 is 15 amino acids long. The V gene lost 1 base and the J gene lost 3 bases, with 12 bases spanning the gap. Germline V lookup: CDR1 SGHRS, CDR2 YFSETQ.

Input material: blood. V usage is TRBV5-1 and J usage is TRBJ2-3; TRBD1 is a possible D gene (5 bases). The TCR was taken from a middle-aged man with Graves' ophthalmopathy. The CDR3 DNA reads as TGCGCCAGCAGCTTGCGCAGGGCAGGAACAGATACGCAGTATTTT. This encodes CASSLRRAGTDTQYF. Combining the CDR3 with reference TRBV5-1 and TRBJ2-3 gives the whole variable domain KAGVTQTPRYLIKTRGQQVTLSCSPISGHRSVSWYQQTPGQGLQFLFEYFSETQRNKGNFPGRFSGRQFSNSRSEMNVSTLELGDSALYLCASSLRRAGTDTQYFGPGTRLTVL.